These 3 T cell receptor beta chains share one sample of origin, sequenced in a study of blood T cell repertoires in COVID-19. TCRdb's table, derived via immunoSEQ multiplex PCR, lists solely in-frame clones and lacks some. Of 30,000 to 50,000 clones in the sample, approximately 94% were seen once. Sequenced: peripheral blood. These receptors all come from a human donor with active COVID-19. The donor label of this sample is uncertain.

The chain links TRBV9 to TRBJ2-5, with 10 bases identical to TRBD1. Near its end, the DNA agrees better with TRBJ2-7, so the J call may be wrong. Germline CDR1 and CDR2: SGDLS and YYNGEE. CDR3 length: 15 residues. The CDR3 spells CASSGTTGGAGEQYF. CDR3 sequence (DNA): TGTGCCAGCAGCGGCACGACAGGGGGCGCCGGCGAGCAGTACTTC.

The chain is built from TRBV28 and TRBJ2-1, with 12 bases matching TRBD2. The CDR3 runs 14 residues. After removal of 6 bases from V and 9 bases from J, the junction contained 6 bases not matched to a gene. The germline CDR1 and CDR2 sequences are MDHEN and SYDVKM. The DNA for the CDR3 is TGTGCCAGCAGCCGGACTAGCGGGATCGCTGAGCAGTTCTTC. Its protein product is CASSRTSGIAEQFF.

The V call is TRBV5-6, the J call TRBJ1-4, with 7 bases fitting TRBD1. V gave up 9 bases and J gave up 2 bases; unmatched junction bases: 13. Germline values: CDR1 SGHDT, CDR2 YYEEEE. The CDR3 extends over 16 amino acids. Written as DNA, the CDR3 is TGTGCCACCACCTCCCGACGGGACAGTACTAATGAAAAACTGTTTTTT. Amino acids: CATTSRRDSTNEKLFF.